This T cell receptor beta chain was recorded in a study of T cells in tuberculosis. Points from the study as a whole: Low-affinity CD1B-GMM tetramer-binding T cells may have been missed.

The CDR3 loop spans 16 amino acids. Germline V gene lookup returns CDR1 LGHNA and CDR2 YNFKEQ. Trimming cost V 0 bases and J 2 bases, with 14 bases left between them. Cells were sorted from thawed PBMC rested overnight and stained with GMM-loaded CD1B tetramer, viability dye and anti-CD3. CD1B tetramers were loaded with Rhodococcus equi-derived C32 glucose monomycolate. Before cryopreservation, the sorted PBMC lost their CD14-expressing monocytes. Tetramer-negative cells, 75,000 to 100,000 per donor, were also sorted. TCR-alpha and TCR-beta chains were sequenced unpaired. Libraries were prepared by immunoSEQ multiplex PCR; TCRdb keeps only in-frame clonotypes and omits some of them. The data contain roughly 92,000 clones, approximately 90% of them seen just once; the ten biggest clones take up 1.5% to 2%.

The receptor was isolated from an adult woman with latent tuberculosis. Sequencing was carried out using CD1b-GMM tetramer-negative cells sorted from PBMCs. The genes are TRBV4-2 and TRBJ2-7; TRBD2 is a possible D gene (6 bases). CDR3 DNA: TGTGCCAGCAGCCAAGATAGCGGCTCGGGCGCCTACGAGCAGTACTTC. Protein sequence: CASSQDSGSGAYEQYF.